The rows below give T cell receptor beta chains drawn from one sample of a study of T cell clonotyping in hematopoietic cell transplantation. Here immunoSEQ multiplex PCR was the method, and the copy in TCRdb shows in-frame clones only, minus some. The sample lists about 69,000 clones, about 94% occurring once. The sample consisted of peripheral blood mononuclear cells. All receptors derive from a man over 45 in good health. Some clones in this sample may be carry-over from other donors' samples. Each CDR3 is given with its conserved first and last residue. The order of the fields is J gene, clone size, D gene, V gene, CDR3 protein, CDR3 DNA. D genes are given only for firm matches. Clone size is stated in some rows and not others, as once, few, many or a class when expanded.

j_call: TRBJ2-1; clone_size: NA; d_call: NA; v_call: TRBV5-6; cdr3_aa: CASSWDTSWYNEQFF; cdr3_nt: TGTGCCAGCAGCTGGGACACTAGCTGGTACAATGAGCAGTTCTTC
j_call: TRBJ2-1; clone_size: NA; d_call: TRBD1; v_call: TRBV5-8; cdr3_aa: CASRTGTGTSYNEQFF; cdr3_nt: TGTGCCAGCAGAACCGGGACAGGAACATCCTACAATGAGCAGTTCTTC
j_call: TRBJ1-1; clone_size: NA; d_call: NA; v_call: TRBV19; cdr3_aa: CASSIMGRGGSNTEAFF; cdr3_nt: TGTGCCAGTAGTATAATGGGGCGGGGAGGTTCGAACACTGAAGCTTTCTTT
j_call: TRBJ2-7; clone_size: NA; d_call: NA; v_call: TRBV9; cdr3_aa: CASSARQGLEQYF; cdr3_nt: TGTGCCAGCAGCGCACGGCAGGGCCTCGAGCAGTACTTC
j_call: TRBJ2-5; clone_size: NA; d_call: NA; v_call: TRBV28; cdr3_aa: CASSLSRGETQYF; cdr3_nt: TGTGCCAGCAGTTTATCCAGGGGCGAGACCCAGTACTTC
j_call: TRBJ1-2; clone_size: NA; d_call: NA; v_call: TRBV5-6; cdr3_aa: CASSSTGPYGGYTF; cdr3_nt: TGTGCCAGCAGCTCCACGGGCCCCTATGGGGGCTACACCTTC
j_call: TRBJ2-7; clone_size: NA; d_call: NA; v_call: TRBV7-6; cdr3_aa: CASSLGGPRSSYEQYF; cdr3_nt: TGTGCCAGCAGCTTGGGGGGCCCGAGGAGCTCCTACGAGCAGTACTTC
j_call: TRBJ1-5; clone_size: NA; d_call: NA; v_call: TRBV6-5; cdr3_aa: CASSPGWGGNQPQHF; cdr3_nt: TGTGCCAGCAGCCCGGGATGGGGCGGCAATCAGCCCCAGCATTTT
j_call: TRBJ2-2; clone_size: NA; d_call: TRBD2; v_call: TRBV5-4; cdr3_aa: CASSSGTRTNTGELFF; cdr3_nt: TGTGCCAGCAGCTCCGGGACTAGGACGAACACCGGGGAGCTGTTTTTT
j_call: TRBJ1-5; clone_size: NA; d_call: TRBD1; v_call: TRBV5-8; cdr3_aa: CASSLWTGPAPQHF; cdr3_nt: TGTGCCAGCAGCTTGTGGACAGGGCCGGCACCCCAGCATTTT
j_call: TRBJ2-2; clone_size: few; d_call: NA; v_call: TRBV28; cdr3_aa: CASSYTGELFF; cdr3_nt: TGTGCCAGCAGTTACACCGGGGAGCTGTTTTTT
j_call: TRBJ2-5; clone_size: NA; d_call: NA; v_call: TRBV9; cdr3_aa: CASSVRQGGGQETQYF; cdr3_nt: TGTGCCAGCAGCGTAAGACAGGGAGGTGGACAAGAGACCCAGTACTTC
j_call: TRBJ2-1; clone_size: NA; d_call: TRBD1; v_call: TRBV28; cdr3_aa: CASSDQGQSTIFGEQFF; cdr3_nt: TGTGCCAGCAGTGACCAGGGACAGTCGACAATCTTTGGTGAGCAGTTCTTC
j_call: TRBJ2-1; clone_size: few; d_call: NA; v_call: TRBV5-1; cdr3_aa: CASSPGPDNEQFF; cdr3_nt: TGCGCCAGCAGCCCGGGCCCAGATAATGAGCAGTTCTTC
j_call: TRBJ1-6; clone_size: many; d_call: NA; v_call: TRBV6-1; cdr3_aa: CASSAGPYNSPLHF; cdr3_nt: TGTGCCAGCAGTGCAGGTCCTTATAATTCACCCCTCCACTTT
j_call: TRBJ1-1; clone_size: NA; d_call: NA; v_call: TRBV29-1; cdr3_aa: CSVNVRLNTEAFF; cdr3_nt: TGCAGCGTTAATGTCCGGTTGAACACTGAAGCTTTCTTT
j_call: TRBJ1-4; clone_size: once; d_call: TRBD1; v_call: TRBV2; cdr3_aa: CATQSGQRPVGEKLFF; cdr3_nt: TGTGCTACCCAGTCGGGACAGAGGCCGGTTGGTGAAAAACTGTTTTTT
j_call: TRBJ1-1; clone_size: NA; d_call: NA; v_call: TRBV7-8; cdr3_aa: CASSLDLSPMNTEAFF; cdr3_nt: TGTGCCAGCAGCTTAGATCTCAGTCCAATGAACACTGAAGCTTTCTTT
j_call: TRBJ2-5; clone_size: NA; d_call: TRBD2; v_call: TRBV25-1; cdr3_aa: CASYGTSGGLRYQETQYF; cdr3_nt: TGTGCCAGCTACGGGACTAGCGGGGGCCTCCGGTACCAAGAGACCCAGTACTTC